These 5 T cell receptor beta chains were sequenced from one sample in a study of CD8 T cells in Susac syndrome. RNA amounts of roughly 0.5 to 1 ug underwent reverse transcription with random hexamers. TCRdb redid the calling of the immunoSEQ multiplex PCR reads with MiXCR, one entry per CDR3 protein. The sample lists 75,000 to 100,000 distinct CDR3 sequences, around 94% occurring once. Sequencing input: CD8+ T cells from PBMCs. The receptor source for this set is a human donor with Susac syndrome.

This chain links TRBV27 with TRBJ1-3; D remains unclear. CDR3 length: 13 residues. Germline V lookup: CDR1 MNHEY, CDR2 SMNVEV (reference sequence). V dropped 4 bases and J dropped 1 base, with 5 bases sitting between them. The CDR3 protein is CASSSTSGNTIYF. As DNA, the CDR3 is TGTGCCAGCAGTTCAACATCTGGAAACACCATATATTTT.

This chain joins TRBV29-1 and TRBJ2-1, with TRBD2 as a possible D gene (6 bases). The CDR3 totals 14 residues. From germline, CDR1 is SQVTM and CDR2 ANQGSEA. The V gene lost 7 bases and the J gene lost 0 bases, with 13 bases spanning the gap. Here the CDR3 DNA reads TGCAGCGCAGACCTCGGGAGCTCCTACAATGAGCAGTTCTTC. Protein product: CSADLGSSYNEQFF.

The chain combines TRBV28 with TRBJ2-2, with TRBD1 as a possible D gene (6 bases). The CDR3 has 16 residues. Germline CDR1 is MDHEN and CDR2 is SYDVKM. V was trimmed by 3 bases and J by 1 base, leaving 12 bases between them. In DNA, the CDR3 is TGTGCCAGCAGTTTTAGACAGGAAATGAACACCGGGGAGCTGTTTTTT. Protein: CASSFRQEMNTGELFF.

This chain connects TRBV4-2 to TRBJ2-7; D uncertain. The CDR3 runs 14 residues. From germline, CDR1 is LGHNA and CDR2 YNFKEQ. The V end was cut by 2 bases, the J end by 3 bases, with 11 bases between. The CDR3 DNA sequence: TGTGCCAGCAGCCAATCCAGAGGAAACTACGAGCAGTACTTC. This encodes CASSQSRGNYEQYF.

The V and J genes are TRBV7-2 and TRBJ2-1; 10 bases line up with TRBD1. V lost 4 bases, J lost 9 bases, and 9 bases stayed unmatched. The CDR3 has 15 amino acids. The germline V gene has CDR1 SGHTA and CDR2 FQGNSA. The CDR3 DNA reads TGTGCCAGCAGCTATTTACCGGGACAGGGGATTGAGCAGTTCTTC. It translates to CASSYLPGQGIEQFF.